This T cell receptor beta chain was profiled in a study of early T cells in non-severe SARS-CoV-2 infection. At least ten counts were recorded for this clonotype. The length of the CDR3 is 12 residues. TCRdb itself ran the 5' RACE reads through MiXCR, one entry per CDR3 protein. The repertoire includes some 36,000 distinct CDR3 sequences, about 6% of them detected once, and 4.5% to 5.5% sits in the top ten. The rearrangement links TRBV12-2 to TRBJ1-6; the table gives TRBD1 as D, unverified against the DNA. TRBV12-2 is a pseudogene. Input material: whole blood. This TCR came from an adult who was a healthcare worker with PCR-confirmed SARS-CoV-2 infection or an uninfected control (not recorded which). The CDR3 is CASRLWGSPLHF. In nucleotides, the CDR3 is TGTGCAAGTCGCTTATGGGGGTCACCCCTCCACTTT.